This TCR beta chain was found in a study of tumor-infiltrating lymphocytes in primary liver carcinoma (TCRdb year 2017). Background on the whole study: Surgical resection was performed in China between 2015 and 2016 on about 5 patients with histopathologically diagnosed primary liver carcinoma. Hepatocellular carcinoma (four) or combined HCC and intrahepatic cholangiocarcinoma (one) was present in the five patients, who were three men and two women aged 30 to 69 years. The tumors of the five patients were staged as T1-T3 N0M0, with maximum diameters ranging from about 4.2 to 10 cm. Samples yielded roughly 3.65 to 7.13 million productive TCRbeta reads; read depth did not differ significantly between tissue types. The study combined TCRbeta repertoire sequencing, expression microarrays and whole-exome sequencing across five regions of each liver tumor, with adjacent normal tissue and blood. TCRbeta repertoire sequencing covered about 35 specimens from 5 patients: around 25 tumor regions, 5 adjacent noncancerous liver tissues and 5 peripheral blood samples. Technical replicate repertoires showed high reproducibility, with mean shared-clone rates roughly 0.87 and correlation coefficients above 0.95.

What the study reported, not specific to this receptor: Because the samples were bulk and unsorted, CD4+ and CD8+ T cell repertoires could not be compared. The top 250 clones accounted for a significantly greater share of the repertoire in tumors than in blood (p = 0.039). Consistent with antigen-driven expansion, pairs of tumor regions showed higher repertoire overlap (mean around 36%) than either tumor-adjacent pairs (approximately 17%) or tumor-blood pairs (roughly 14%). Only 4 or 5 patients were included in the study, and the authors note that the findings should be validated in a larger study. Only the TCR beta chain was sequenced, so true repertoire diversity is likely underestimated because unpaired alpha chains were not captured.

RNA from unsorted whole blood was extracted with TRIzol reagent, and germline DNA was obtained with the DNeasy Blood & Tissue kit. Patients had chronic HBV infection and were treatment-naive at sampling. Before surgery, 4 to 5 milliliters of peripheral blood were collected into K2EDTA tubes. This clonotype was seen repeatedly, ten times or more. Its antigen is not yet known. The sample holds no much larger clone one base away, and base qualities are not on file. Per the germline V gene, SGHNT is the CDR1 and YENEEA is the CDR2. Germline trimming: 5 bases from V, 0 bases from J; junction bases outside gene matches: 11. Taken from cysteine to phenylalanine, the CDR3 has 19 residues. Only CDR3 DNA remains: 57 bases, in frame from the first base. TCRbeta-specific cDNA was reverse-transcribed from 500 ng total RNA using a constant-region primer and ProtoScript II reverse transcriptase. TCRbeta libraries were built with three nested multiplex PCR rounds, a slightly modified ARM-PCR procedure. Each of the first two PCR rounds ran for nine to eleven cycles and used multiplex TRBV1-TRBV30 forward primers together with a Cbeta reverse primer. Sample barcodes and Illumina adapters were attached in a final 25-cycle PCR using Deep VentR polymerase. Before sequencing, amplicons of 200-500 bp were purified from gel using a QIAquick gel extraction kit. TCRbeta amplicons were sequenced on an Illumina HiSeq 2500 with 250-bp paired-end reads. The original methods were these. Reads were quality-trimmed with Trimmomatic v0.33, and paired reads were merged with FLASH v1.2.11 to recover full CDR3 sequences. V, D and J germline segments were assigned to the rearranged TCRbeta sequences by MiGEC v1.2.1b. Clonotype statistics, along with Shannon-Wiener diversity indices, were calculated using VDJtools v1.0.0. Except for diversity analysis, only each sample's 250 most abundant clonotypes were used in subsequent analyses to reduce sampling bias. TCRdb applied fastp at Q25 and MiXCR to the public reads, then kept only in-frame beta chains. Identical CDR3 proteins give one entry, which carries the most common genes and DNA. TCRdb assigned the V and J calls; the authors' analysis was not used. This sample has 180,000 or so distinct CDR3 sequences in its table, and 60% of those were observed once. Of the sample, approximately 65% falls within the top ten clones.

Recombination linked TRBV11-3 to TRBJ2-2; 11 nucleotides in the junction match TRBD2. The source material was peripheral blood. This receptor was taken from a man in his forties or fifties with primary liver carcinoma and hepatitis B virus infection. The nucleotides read TGTGCCAGCAGCGCGTTAGCGGGAGGGCCCCTTTCGAACACCGGGGAGCTGTTTTTT. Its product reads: CASSALAGGPLSNTGELFF.